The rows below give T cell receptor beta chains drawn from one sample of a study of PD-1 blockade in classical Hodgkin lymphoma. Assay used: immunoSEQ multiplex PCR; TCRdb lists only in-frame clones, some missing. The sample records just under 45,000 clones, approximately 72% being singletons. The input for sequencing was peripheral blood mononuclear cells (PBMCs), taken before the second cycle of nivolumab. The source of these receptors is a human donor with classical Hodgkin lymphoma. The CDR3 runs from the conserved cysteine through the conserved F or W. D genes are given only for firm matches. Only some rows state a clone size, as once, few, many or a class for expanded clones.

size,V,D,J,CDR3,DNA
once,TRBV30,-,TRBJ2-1,CAWSKGAESYNEQFF,TGTGCCTGGAGTAAAGGGGCAGAATCCTACAATGAGCAGTTCTTC
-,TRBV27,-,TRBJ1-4,CASSIWFPNEKLFF,TGTGCCAGCAGTATCTGGTTTCCCAATGAAAAACTGTTTTTT
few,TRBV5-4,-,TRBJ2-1,CASSPGGYNEQFF,TGTGCCAGCAGCCCCGGGGGTTACAATGAGCAGTTCTTC
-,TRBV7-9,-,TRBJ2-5,CASRFSTETQYF,TGTGCCAGCAGGTTCTCCACGGAGACCCAGTACTTC
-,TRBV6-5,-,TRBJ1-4,CASSYGQGHNEKLFF,TGTGCCAGCAGTTACGGGCAGGGGCACAATGAAAAACTGTTTTTT
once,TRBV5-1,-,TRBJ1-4,CASSLVPGEEKLFF,TGCGCCAGCAGCTTGGTCCCAGGGGAAGAAAAACTGTTTTTT
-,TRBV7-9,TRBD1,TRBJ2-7,CASVDRGSYEQYF,TGTGCCAGCGTAGACAGGGGGTCCTACGAGCAGTACTTC
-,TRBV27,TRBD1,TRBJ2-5,CASRTGGMETQYF,TGTGCCAGCCGGACAGGGGGCATGGAGACCCAGTACTTC
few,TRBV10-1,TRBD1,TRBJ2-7,CASSESGTGITSYEQYF,TGCGCCAGCAGTGAGTCGGGGACAGGTATAACGTCCTACGAGCAGTACTTC
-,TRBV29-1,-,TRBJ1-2,CSGITDSPSYGYTF,TGCAGCGGCATAACAGACAGCCCCTCCTATGGCTACACCTTC
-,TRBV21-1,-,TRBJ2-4,CASSKRGTSGSPPKNIQYF,TGTGCCAGCAGCAAAAGGGGGACTAGCGGGAGCCCTCCCAAAAACATTCAGTACTTC
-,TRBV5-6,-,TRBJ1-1,CASSPHGVNTEAFF,TGTGCCAGCAGCCCCCACGGGGTGAACACTGAAGCTTTCTTT
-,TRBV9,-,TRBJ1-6,CASSGGQGSYNSPLHF,TGTGCCAGCAGCGGGGGTCAGGGATCCTATAATTCACCCCTCCACTTT
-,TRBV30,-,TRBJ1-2,CAWSQGRDYGYTF,TGTGCCTGGAGTCAGGGCAGGGACTATGGCTACACCTTC
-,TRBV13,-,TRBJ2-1,CASSFLNNEQFF,TGTGCCAGCAGCTTCCTTAACAATGAGCAGTTCTTC
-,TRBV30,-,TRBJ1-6,CAFYFPGLINSPLHF,TGTGCCTTCTACTTTCCGGGGTTGATTAATTCACCCCTCCACTTT
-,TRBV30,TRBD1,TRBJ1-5,CAWSSGQGGQPQHF,TGTGCCTGGAGTAGCGGACAGGGCGGGCAGCCCCAGCATTTT
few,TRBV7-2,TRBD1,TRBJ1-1,CASSLAGQGNTEAFF,TGTGCCAGCAGCTTAGCGGGACAGGGGAACACTGAAGCTTTCTTT
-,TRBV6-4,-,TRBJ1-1,CASSDSKYSPNTEAFF,TGTGCCAGCAGTGACTCGAAGTATAGCCCGAACACTGAAGCTTTCTTT
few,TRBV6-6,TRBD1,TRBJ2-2,CASSLYQGARTGELFF,TGTGCCAGCAGTTTGTATCAGGGGGCGAGAACCGGGGAGCTGTTTTTT
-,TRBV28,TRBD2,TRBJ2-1,CASSLIDWGRASQNEQFF,TGTGCCAGCAGTCTCATTGATTGGGGGAGGGCCTCTCAAAATGAGCAGTTCTTC
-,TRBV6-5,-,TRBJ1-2,CASSYGLGQAYGYTF,TGTGCCAGCAGTTACGGCTTGGGGCAGGCCTATGGCTACACCTTC
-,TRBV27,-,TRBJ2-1,CASSLAGGQFF,TGTGCCAGCAGTTTGGCGGGTGGGCAGTTCTTC
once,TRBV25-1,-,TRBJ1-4,CASASGRGKLFF,TGTGCCAGCGCCAGCGGACGGGGGAAACTGTTTTTT
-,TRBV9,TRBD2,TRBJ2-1,CASSPRDSGRISYNEQFF,TGTGCCAGCAGCCCACGGGATAGCGGGAGGATCTCCTACAATGAGCAGTTCTTC
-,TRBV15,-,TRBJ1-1,CATSTGQFMNTEAFF,TGTGCCACCAGCACAGGACAGTTCATGAACACTGAAGCTTTCTTT
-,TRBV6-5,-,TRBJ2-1,CASRPRGHLEQFF,TGTGCCAGCAGGCCTAGGGGACACCTTGAGCAGTTCTTC
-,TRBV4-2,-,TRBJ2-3,CASSQYSVLTSTDTQYF,TGTGCCAGCAGCCAATATTCAGTCCTTACTAGCACAGATACGCAGTATTTT
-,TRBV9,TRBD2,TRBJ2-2,CASSVRAGGINTGELFF,TGTGCCAGCAGCGTAAGGGCGGGAGGGATCAACACCGGGGAGCTGTTTTTT
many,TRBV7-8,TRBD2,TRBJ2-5,CASSLLADQETQYF,TGTGCCAGCAGCTTACTAGCGGACCAAGAGACCCAGTACTTC
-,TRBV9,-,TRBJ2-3,CASSVEDSHTDTQYF,TGTGCCAGCAGCGTAGAAGACAGCCACACAGATACGCAGTATTTT
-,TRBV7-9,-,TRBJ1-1,CASSLGTEAFF,TGTGCCAGCAGCTTGGGGACTGAAGCTTTCTTT